The rows below give T cell receptor beta chains drawn from one sample of a study of T-cell reconstitution after alpha-beta-depleted transplantation in children. TCRdb redid the calling of the PCR reads with MiXCR, one entry per CDR3 protein. Of about 540,000 distinct CDR3 sequences in the sample, about a sixth are singletons; the top ten hold over 3%. The specimen comprised PBMCs from the stem cell graft donor, sampled from the stem cell graft. The receptors originated from a human donor who donated a stem cell graft to a child with acute lymphoblastic leukemia. The CDR3 runs from the conserved cysteine through the conserved F or W. D genes are given only for firm matches. Size values are once, few and many counts, or a class for expanded clones, and some rows have none.

TRBJ2-3 TRBV7-9 TRBD2 16 few TGTGCCAGCAGCCCTAGCGGGATAGCCCTCCCAGATACGCAGTATTTT CASSPSGIALPDTQYF
TRBJ1-2 TRBV29-1 NA 12 few TGCAGCGTTGATGAGGGTTTAGATGGCTACACCTTC CSVDEGLDGYTF
TRBJ2-1 TRBV5-1 NA 15 few TGCGCCAGCAGCTTGCCCCAGCGGCCCTACAATGAGCAGTTCTTC CASSLPQRPYNEQFF
TRBJ1-4 TRBV12-3/TRBV12-4 TRBD1 14 many TGTGCCAGCAGTCCGACAGGGCTTGGGGAAAAACTGTTTTTT CASSPTGLGEKLFF
TRBJ2-2 TRBV11-2 TRBD2 19 NA TGTGCCAGCAGCTTAGGTCGAGCGGGGCCAACCTTGAACACCGGGGAGCTGTTTTTT CASSLGRAGPTLNTGELFF
TRBJ2-3 TRBV12-3/TRBV12-4 NA 11 many TGTGCCAGCAGATTAACAGATACGCAGTATTTT CASRLTDTQYF
TRBJ2-7 TRBV5-1 TRBD1 16 NA TGCGCCAGCAGCTTGGTGGCGACAGGGCCTGGGTACGAGCAGTACTTC CASSLVATGPGYEQYF
TRBJ2-1 TRBV19 NA 15 NA TGTGCCAGTAGCCCCCGGCAGACGGGCAACAATGAGCAGTTCTTC CASSPRQTGNNEQFF
TRBJ1-1 TRBV28 NA 14 NA TGTGCCAGCAATCCCACGGGGGGCTACACTGAAGCTTTCTTT CASNPTGGYTEAFF
TRBJ2-5 TRBV5-1 TRBD1 15 NA TGCGCCAGCAGCCCCAGACAGGGTGCACAAGAGACCCAGTACTTC CASSPRQGAQETQYF
TRBJ2-1 TRBV20-1 NA 14 few TGCAGTGCGCGGGACTTTAGCTCCTACAATGAGCAGTTCTTC CSARDFSSYNEQFF
TRBJ1-1 TRBV12-3/TRBV12-4 NA 12 NA TGTGCCAGCAGTTTAGGGGTGAATAAAGCTTTCTTT CASSLGVNKAFF
TRBJ2-3 TRBV20-1 NA 13 few TGCAGTGCTAAGGGGGAGTGGGAGGATACGCAGTATTTT CSAKGEWEDTQYF
TRBJ2-7 TRBV5-4 NA 13 few TGTGCCAGCAGCTCGGGACAATTCTACGAGCAGTACTTC CASSSGQFYEQYF
TRBJ1-4 TRBV25-1 NA 20 NA TGTGCCAGCAGTGAATACTTGGCAGATAAAGTCCCAGCAACTAATGAAAAACTGTTTTTT CASSEYLADKVPATNEKLFF
TRBJ2-2 TRBV5-1 NA 15 few TGCGCCAGCAGCCTCTACAGGGCGGACACCGGGGAGCTGTTTTTT CASSLYRADTGELFF
TRBJ1-1 TRBV6-2/TRBV6-3 TRBD1 22 NA TGTGCCAGCAACCCCGTCTACGGGACAGGGTTAAGGGCTAAATGGATGAACACTGAAGCTTTCTTT CASNPVYGTGLRAKWMNTEAFF
TRBJ2-5 TRBV27 NA 15 NA TGTGCCAGCAGTTTAGTCAGGGAACTAGCTGAGACCCAGTACTTC CASSLVRELAETQYF
TRBJ1-1 TRBV29-1 NA 12 few TGCAGCGTTGAAGCCCAAACAGCCGAAGCTTTCTTT CSVEAQTAEAFF
TRBJ2-2 TRBV12-3/TRBV12-4 NA 13 few TGTGCCAGCGGCCCGAGGGGCACCGGGGAGCTGTTTTTT CASGPRGTGELFF
TRBJ2-3 TRBV29-1 NA 12 NA TGCAGCATTTACGGAAGCACAGATACGCAGTATTTT CSIYGSTDTQYF
TRBJ1-5 TRBV12-3/TRBV12-4 TRBD1 15 NA TGTGCCAGCAGCCTGAGGGACAGGGAAAATCAGCCCCAGCATTTT CASSLRDRENQPQHF
TRBJ2-7 TRBV6-5 NA 13 few TGTGCCAGCACTTGGGCTGGGGCCTACGAGCAGTACTTC CASTWAGAYEQYF
TRBJ2-1 TRBV12-3/TRBV12-4 NA 16 NA TGTGCCAGCACCAAAGGGGCAGGGATCTCCTACAATGAGCAGTTCTTC CASTKGAGISYNEQFF
TRBJ2-7 TRBV18 TRBD2 14 NA TGTGCCAGCTCACCGTGCGGGAGCCCCTACGAGCAGTACTTC CASSPCGSPYEQYF
TRBJ2-3 TRBV19 NA 15 few TGTGCCAGTAGTATAAGGGGGATGCGCGCAGATACGCAGTATTTT CASSIRGMRADTQYF